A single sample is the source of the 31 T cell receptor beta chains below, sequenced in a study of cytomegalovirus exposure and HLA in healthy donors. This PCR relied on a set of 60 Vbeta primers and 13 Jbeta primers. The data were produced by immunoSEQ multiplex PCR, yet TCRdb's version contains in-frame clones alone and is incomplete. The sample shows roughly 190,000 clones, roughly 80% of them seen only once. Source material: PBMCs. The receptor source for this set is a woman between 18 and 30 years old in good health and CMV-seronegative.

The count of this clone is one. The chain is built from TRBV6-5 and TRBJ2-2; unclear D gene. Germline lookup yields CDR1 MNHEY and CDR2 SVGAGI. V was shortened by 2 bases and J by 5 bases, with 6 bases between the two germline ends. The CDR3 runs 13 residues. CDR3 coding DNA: TGTGCCAGCAGTTACGTAGATACCGGGGAGCTGTTTTTT. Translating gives CASSYVDTGELFF.

CDR3 in DNA: TGCGCCAGCAGCTGGGGGACAGGTGGGCTTGGGGCCAACGTCCTGACTTTC. Amino acids: CASSWGTGGLGANVLTF. The rearrangement links TRBV5-1 to TRBJ2-6, with 8 bases aligning to TRBD1. This CDR3 comprises 17 residues. Germline V gene lookup returns CDR1 SGHRS and CDR2 YFSETQ. V was pared by 3 bases and J by 3 bases, with 8 bases of the junction left unmatched.

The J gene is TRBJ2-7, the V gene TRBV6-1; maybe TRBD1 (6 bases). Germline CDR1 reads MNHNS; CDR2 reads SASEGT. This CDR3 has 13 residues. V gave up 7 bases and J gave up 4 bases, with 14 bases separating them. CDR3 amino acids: CASTRTATYEQYF. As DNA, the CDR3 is TGTGCCAGCACCAGGACAGCCACGTACGAGCAGTACTTC.

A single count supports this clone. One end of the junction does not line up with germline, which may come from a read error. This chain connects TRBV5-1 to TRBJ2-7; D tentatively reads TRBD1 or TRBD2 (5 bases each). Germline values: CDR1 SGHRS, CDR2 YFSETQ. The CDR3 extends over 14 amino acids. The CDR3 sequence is CAGSGNRLSYEQYF. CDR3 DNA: TGCGCCGGCAGCGGAAACAGGCTATCCTACGAGCAGTACTTC. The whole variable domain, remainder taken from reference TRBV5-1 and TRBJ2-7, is KAGVTQTPRYLIKTRGQQVTLSCSPISGHRSVSWYQQTPGQGLQFLFEYFSETQRNKGNFPGRFSGRQFSNSRSEMNVSTLELGDSALYLCAGSGNRLSYEQYFGPGTRLTVT.

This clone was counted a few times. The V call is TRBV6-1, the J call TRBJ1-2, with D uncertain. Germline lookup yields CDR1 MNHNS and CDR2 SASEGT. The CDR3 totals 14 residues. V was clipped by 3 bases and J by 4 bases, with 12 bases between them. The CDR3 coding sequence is TGTGCCAGCAGTGACCACAGTACCAGCTATGGCTACACCTTC. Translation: CASSDHSTSYGYTF.

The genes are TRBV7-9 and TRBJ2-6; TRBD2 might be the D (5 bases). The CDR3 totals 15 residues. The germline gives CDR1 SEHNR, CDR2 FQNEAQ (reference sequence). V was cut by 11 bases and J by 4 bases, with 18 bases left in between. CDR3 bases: TGTGCCTGGGCAGGAGGCCCCACGGGGGCCAACGTCCTGACTTTC. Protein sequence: CAWAGGPTGANVLTF.

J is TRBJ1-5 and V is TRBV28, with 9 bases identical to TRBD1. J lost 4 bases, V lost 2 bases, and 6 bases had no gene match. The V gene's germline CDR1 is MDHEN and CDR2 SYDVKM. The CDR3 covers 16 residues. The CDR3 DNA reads TGTGCCAGCAGTTTAGGGGGACAGGGCAGGAATCAGCCCCAGCATTTT. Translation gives CASSLGGQGRNQPQHF. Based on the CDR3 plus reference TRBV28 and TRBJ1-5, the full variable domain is DVKVTQSSRYLVKRTGEKVFLECVQDMDHENMFWYRQDPGLGLRLIYFSYDVKMKEKGDIPEGYSVSREKKERFSLILESASTNQTSMYLCASSLGGQGRNQPQHFGDGTRLSIL.

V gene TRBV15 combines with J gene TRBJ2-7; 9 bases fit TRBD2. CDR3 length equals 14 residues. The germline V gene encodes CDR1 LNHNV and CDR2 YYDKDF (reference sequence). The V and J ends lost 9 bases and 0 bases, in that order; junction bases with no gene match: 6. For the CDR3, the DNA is TGTGCCACTGGGCCTAGCGGGGACTCCTACGAGCAGTACTTC. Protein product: CATGPSGDSYEQYF.

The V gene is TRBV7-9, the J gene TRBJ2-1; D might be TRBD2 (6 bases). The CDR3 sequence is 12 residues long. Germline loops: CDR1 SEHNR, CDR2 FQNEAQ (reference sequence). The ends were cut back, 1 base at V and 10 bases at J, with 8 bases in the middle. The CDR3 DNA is TGTGCCAGCAGCTTAGGCCGGGGGGAGCAGTTCTTC. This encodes CASSLGRGEQFF.

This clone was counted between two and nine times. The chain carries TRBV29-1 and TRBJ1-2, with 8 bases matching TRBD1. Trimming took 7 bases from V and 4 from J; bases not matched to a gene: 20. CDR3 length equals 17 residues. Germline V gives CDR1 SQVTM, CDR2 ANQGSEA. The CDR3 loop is CSAAILVPGQDTYGYTF. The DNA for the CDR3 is TGCAGCGCTGCGATTCTTGTACCGGGACAGGACACCTATGGCTACACCTTC.

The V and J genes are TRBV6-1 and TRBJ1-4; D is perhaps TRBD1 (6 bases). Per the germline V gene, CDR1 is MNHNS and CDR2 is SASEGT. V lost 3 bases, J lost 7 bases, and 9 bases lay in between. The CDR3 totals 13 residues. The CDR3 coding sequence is TGTGCCAGCAGTGAGAGGGGGGGTGAAAAACTGTTTTTT. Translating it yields CASSERGGEKLFF.

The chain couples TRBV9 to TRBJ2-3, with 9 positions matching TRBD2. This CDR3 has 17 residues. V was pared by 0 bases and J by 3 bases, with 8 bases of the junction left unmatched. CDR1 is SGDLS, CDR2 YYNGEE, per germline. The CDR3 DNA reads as TGTGCCAGCAGCGTAGGACGTGGCGGGAGGGGAACAGATACGCAGTATTTT. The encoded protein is CASSVGRGGRGTDTQYF.

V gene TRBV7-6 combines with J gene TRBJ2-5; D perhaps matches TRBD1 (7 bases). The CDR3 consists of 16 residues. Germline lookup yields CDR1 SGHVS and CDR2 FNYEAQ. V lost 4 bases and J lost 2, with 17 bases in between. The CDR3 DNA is TGTGCCAGCAGCTCCCGGGGGACAGCAATTCAAGAGACCCAGTACTTC. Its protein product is CASSSRGTAIQETQYF.

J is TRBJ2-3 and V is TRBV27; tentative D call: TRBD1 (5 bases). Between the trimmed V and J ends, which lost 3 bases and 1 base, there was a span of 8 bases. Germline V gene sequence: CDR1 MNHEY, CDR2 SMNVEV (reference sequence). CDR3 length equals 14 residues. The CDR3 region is CASSLGLRTDTQYF. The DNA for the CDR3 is TGTGCCAGCAGTTTGGGGCTCCGCACAGATACGCAGTATTTT.

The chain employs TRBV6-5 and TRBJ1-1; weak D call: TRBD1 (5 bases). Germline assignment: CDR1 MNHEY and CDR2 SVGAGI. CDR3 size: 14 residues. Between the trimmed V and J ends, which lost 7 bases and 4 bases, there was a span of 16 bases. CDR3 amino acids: CASTPLGGVTEAFF. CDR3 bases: TGTGCCAGCACACCCTTGGGAGGGGTCACTGAAGCTTTCTTT.

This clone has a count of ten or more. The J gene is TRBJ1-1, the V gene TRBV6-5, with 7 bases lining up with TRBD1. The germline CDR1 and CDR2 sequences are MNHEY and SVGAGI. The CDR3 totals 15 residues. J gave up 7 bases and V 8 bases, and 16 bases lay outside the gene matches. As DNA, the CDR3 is TGTGCCAGCTCCCTCTCCGGGACAGACGTGCTTGAAGCTTTCTTT. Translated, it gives CASSLSGTDVLEAFF.

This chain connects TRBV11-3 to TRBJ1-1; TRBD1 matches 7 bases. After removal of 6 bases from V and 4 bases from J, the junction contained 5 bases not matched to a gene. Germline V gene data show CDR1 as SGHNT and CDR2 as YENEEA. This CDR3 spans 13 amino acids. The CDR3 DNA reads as TGTGCCAGCAGTTGGACAGGTACCACTGAAGCTTTCTTT. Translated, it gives CASSWTGTTEAFF.

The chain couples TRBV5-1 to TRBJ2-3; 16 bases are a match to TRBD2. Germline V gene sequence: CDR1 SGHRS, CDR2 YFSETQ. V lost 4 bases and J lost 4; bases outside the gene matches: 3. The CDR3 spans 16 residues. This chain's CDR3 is CASSTGTSGRADTQYF. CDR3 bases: TGCGCCAGCAGCACGGGGACTAGCGGGAGGGCAGATACGCAGTATTTT.

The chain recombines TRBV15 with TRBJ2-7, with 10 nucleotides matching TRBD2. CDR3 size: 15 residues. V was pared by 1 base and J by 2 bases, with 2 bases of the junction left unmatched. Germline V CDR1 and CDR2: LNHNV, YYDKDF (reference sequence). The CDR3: CATSRVTSGAYEQYF. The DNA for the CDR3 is TGTGCCACCAGCAGAGTTACTAGCGGGGCCTACGAGCAGTACTTC.

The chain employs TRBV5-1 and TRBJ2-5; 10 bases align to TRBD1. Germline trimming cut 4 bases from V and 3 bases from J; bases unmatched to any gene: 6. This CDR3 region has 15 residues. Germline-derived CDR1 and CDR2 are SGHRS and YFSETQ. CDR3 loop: CASSVPGTGEETQYF. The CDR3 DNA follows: TGCGCCAGCAGCGTGCCCGGGACAGGGGAAGAGACCCAGTACTTC.

The CDR3 region has the DNA TGCGCCAGCAGCCAACAGGGGGATCAGCCCCAGCATTTT. It translates to CASSQQGDQPQHF. This chain joins TRBV4-1 and TRBJ1-5, with 7 bases that match TRBD1. Germline assignment: CDR1 MGHRA and CDR2 YSYEKL. The CDR3 has 13 amino acids. The ends lost 2 bases at V and 5 bases at J; junction bases unmatched: 0.

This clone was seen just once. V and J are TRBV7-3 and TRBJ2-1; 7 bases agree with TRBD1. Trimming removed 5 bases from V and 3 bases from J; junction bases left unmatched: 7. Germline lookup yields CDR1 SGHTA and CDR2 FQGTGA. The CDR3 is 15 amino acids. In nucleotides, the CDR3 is TGTGCCAGCAGCCGACTTGGGACAGTCTACAATGAGCAGTTCTTC. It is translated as CASSRLGTVYNEQFF.

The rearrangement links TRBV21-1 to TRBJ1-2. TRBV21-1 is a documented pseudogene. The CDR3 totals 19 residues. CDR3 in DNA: TGTGCCAGCAGCAAAGGTCGGCCGGGGTTTTTATGTCTCTGCTCTGGCTACACCTTC. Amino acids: CASSKGRPGFLCLCSGYTF.

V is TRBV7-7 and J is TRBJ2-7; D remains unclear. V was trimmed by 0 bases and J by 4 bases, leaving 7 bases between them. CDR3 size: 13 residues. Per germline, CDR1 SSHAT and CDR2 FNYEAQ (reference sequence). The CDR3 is CASSLAVDYEQYF. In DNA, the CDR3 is TGTGCCAGCAGCTTAGCAGTAGATTACGAGCAGTACTTC.

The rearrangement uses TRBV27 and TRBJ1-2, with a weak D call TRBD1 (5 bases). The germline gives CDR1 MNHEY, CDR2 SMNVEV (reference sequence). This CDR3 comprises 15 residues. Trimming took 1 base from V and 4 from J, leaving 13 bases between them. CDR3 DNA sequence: TGTGCCAGCAGTTTATTGGGAGGGGCGAGCTATGGCTACACCTTC. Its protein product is CASSLLGGASYGYTF.

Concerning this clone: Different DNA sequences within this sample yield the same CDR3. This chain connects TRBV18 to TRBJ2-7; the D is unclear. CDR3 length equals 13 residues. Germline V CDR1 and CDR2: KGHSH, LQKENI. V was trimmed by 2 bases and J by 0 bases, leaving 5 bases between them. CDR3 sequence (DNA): TGTGCCAGCTCACCAACTGCCTCCTACGAGCAGTACTTC. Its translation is CASSPTASYEQYF.

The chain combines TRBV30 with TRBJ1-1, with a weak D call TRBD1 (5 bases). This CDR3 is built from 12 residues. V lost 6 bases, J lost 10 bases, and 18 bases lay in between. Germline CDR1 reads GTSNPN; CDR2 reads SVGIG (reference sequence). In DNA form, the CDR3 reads TGTGCCTGCCATCCGGGTGGGAGGGGAGCTTTCTTT. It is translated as CACHPGGRGAFF.

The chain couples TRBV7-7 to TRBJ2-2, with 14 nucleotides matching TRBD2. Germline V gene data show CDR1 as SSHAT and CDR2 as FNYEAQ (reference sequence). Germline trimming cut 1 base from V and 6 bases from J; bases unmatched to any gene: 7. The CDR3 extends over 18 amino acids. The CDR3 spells CASSLEPGLAGEAGELFF. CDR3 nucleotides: TGTGCCAGCAGCTTAGAGCCGGGACTAGCGGGAGAGGCCGGGGAGCTGTTTTTT.

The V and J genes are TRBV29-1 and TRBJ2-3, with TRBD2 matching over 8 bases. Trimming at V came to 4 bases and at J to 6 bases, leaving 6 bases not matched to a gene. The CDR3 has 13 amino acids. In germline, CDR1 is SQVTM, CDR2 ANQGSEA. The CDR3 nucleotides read TGCAGCGTTGCCGGGAGGGCCAGGGATACGCAGTATTTT. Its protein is CSVAGRARDTQYF.

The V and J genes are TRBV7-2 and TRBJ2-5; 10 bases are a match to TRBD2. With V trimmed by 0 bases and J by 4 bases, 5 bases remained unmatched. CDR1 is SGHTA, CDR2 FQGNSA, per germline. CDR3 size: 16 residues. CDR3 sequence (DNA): TGTGCCAGCAGCTTAGCGGTAGCGGGAGGAGGAGAGACCCAGTACTTC. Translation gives CASSLAVAGGGETQYF.

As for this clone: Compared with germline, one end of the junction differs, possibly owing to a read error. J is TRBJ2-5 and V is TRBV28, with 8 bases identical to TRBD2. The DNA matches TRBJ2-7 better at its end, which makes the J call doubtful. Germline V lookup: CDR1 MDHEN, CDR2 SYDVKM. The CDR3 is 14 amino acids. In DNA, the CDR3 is TGTGCCATCAGTACTAGCGGTTATCCCTACGAGCAGTACTTC. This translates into CAISTSGYPYEQYF.